Listed here are 28 T cell receptor beta chains from one sample, sequenced in a study of cytomegalovirus exposure and HLA in healthy donors. PCR involved 60 Vbeta and 13 Jbeta primers. Sequenced by immunoSEQ multiplex PCR; TCRdb stores in-frame clones only, minus some. The repertoire holds 150,000 to 200,000 clones, with less than 80% as singletons. The sequencing sample was made of PBMCs. These receptors all come from a man in his forties in good health and CMV-seronegative.

The chain has TRBV28 and TRBJ1-1; the D gene is possibly TRBD1 (5 bases). The CDR3 is made up of 15 amino acids. V lost 5 bases and J 0 bases, leaving 13 bases between the germline ends. CDR1 is MDHEN, CDR2 SYDVKM, per germline. The CDR3 DNA sequence: TGTGCCAGCAGTGCCCCAGGGTTTCTGAACACTGAAGCTTTCTTT. Translated, it gives CASSAPGFLNTEAFF.

On this clone itself: Germline is not matched at one junction end, which may reflect a read error. The rearrangement uses TRBV7-7 and TRBJ1-3; a weak D match, TRBD1 (5 bases). Germline V gene data show CDR1 as SSHAT and CDR2 as FNYEAQ (reference sequence). The CDR3 spans 13 residues. The CDR3 sequence is CASSPGRGNTIYF. Written as DNA, the CDR3 is TGTGCTAGCAGCCCAGGGCGGGGAAACACCATATATTTT. The complete variable domain, with remaining parts taken from reference TRBV7-7 and TRBJ1-3, reads GAGVSQSPRYKVTKRGQDVTLRCDPISSHATLYWYQQALGQGPEFLTYFNYEAQPDKSGLPSDRFSAERPEGSISTLTIQRTEQRDSAMYRCASSPGRGNTIYFGEGSWLTVV.

V usage is TRBV11-3 and J usage is TRBJ2-2; 10 bases match TRBD2. The CDR3 spans 19 residues. From germline, CDR1 is SGHNT and CDR2 YENEEA. Trimming took 0 bases from V and 3 from J; bases not matched to a gene: 10. The CDR3 bases are TGTGCCAGCAGCTTAGATCTGAAGCGGGAGGGTTTGGACACCGGGGAGCTGTTTTTT. This translates into CASSLDLKREGLDTGELFF.

The rearrangement links TRBV7-2 to TRBJ1-2; D remains ambiguous. The V gene's germline CDR1 is SGHTA and CDR2 FQGNSA. Trimming left V 0 bases short and J 4 bases short, with 9 bases between. This CDR3 has 14 amino acids. CDR3 loop: CASSLARNSYGYTF. CDR3 sequence (DNA): TGTGCCAGCAGCTTAGCTCGGAACAGCTATGGCTACACCTTC.

Regarding this clone: This same CDR3 is encoded by further DNA sequences in the sample. The chain recombines TRBV28 with TRBJ2-7; a weak D match, TRBD2 (7 bases). The CDR3 sequence is 14 residues long. The germline CDR1 and CDR2 sequences are MDHEN and SYDVKM. Trimming removed 5 bases from V and 3 bases from J, with 14 bases in between. This chain's CDR3 is CASSLGGGGYEQYF. CDR3 in DNA: TGTGCCAGCAGTCTAGGGGGAGGGGGCTACGAGCAGTACTTC.

The rearrangement links TRBV5-1 to TRBJ2-5; D possibly corresponds to TRBD2 (5 bases). Trimming left V 6 bases short and J 5 bases short, with 14 bases between. This CDR3 has 13 amino acids. Germline CDR1 SGHRS, CDR2 YFSETQ. This CDR3 reads CASIPPGSETQYF. CDR3 DNA: TGCGCCAGCATCCCGCCGGGGTCGGAGACCCAGTACTTC.

The chain links TRBV14 to TRBJ1-1; no clear D. In germline, CDR1 is SGHDN, CDR2 FVKESK. V lost 0 bases to trimming and J lost 6 bases, with 11 bases between them. The CDR3 sequence is 14 residues long. The CDR3 is CASSQDPVFAEAFF. The CDR3 region has the DNA TGTGCCAGCAGCCAAGATCCGGTGTTCGCTGAAGCTTTCTTT.

V usage is TRBV2 and J usage is TRBJ1-1, with D possibly being TRBD1 (5 bases). The CDR3 extends over 13 amino acids. With 3 bases removed from V and 4 bases from J, the gap between germline ends came to 9 bases. The germline V gene has CDR1 SNHLY and CDR2 FYNNEI. The CDR3 spells CASSDMGGTEAFF. The CDR3 DNA follows: TGTGCCAGCAGTGATATGGGGGGCACTGAAGCTTTCTTT.

The chain uses TRBV4-2 and TRBJ1-1; 9 positions agree with TRBD1. This CDR3 comprises 15 residues. Germline V gene lookup returns CDR1 LGHNA and CDR2 YNFKEQ. Germline trimming cut 1 base from V and 3 bases from J; bases unmatched to any gene: 3. The CDR3 region is CASSQVRTGDTEAFF. CDR3 bases: TGTGCCAGCAGCCAAGTTCGGACAGGGGACACTGAAGCTTTCTTT.

The V call is TRBV28, the J call TRBJ2-1; 12 bases line up with TRBD2. The germline gives CDR1 MDHEN, CDR2 SYDVKM. The V segment lost 7 bases and the J segment 8 bases; nucleotides outside the gene matches: 15. The CDR3 is 17 residues long. CDR3 nucleotides: TGTGCCAGCAAAAACGCGGGACTAGCGGGCCGGGACTATGAGCAGTTCTTC. Translated: CASKNAGLAGRDYEQFF.

This clone has more than one count but fewer than ten. V is TRBV10-3 and J is TRBJ2-6, with a weak D call TRBD1 (6 bases). CDR1 is ENHRY and CDR2 is SYGVKD in the germline V gene. The CDR3 is 17 residues long. V shed 0 bases and J shed 0 bases, with 9 bases lying between them. CDR3 nucleotides: TGTGCCATCAGTGAGTCAACAGGGCGCTCTGGGGCCAACGTCCTGACTTTC. Translating gives CAISESTGRSGANVLTF.

This clone has only a few counts. The V and J genes are TRBV7-2 and TRBJ2-3, with 7 bases lining up with TRBD1. V dropped 5 bases and J dropped 0; count of bases not matched to a gene: 5. This CDR3 spans 15 amino acids. From germline, CDR1 is SGHTA and CDR2 FQGNSA. The CDR3 DNA follows: TGTGCCAGCAGCCACCAGGGGGATAGCACAGATACGCAGTATTTT. Protein sequence: CASSHQGDSTDTQYF.

The chain is built from TRBV7-2 and TRBJ1-4; maybe TRBD1 (6 bases). This CDR3 region has 14 residues. Germline assignment: CDR1 SGHTA and CDR2 FQGNSA. V was cut by 4 bases and J by 3 bases, with 9 bases left in between. CDR3 residues: CASSSTGPNEKLFF. The CDR3 DNA follows: TGTGCCAGCAGCTCGACAGGTCCTAATGAAAAACTGTTTTTT.

This clone was picked up one time. The CDR3 spells CASSPPWSLFSGSYNEQFF. The DNA of the CDR3 is TGTGCCAGCAGCCCACCCTGGAGTCTCTTTTCTGGTTCGTACAATGAGCAGTTCTTC. This chain joins TRBV7-9 and TRBJ2-1, with D unresolved. The V gene's germline CDR1 is SEHNR and CDR2 FQNEAQ (reference sequence). Trimming cost V 5 bases and J 4 bases, with 27 bases left between them. This CDR3 spans 19 amino acids.

The rearrangement joins TRBV13 to TRBJ1-1; D unclear. The CDR3 totals 13 residues. Trimming removed 6 bases from V and 2 bases from J, with 10 bases in between. Germline loops: CDR1 PRHDT, CDR2 FYEKMQ (reference sequence). CDR3 DNA sequence: TGTGCCAGCAGTCCCAGGAAAAACACTGAAGCTTTCTTT. Translation: CASSPRKNTEAFF.

This clone was recorded only once. V and J are TRBV5-1 and TRBJ2-3; TRBD2 agrees at 9 bases. The CDR3 has 15 amino acids. Looked up from germline, CDR1 is SGHRS and CDR2 is YFSETQ. With V trimmed by 3 bases and J by 2 bases, 4 bases remained unmatched. The CDR3 region has the DNA TGCGCCAGCAGCTCCTCGGGACTAGCCACAGATACGCAGTATTTT. This gives the protein CASSSSGLATDTQYF.

The rearrangement uses TRBV7-2 and TRBJ2-7; D is perhaps TRBD1 (5 bases). Germline CDR1 SGHTA, CDR2 FQGNSA. CDR3 size: 15 residues. Trimming took off 5 bases at V and 0 bases at J, with 14 bases between the two ends. For the CDR3, the DNA is TGTGCCAGCAGCACCCGACAGTTCAGCTCCTACGAGCAGTACTTC. Translation gives CASSTRQFSSYEQYF. Together with reference TRBV7-2 and TRBJ2-7, the CDR3 gives the full variable domain: GAGVSQSPSNKVTEKGKDVELRCDPISGHTALYWYRQSLGQGLEFLIYFQGNSAPDKSGLPSDRFSAERTGGSVSTLTIQRTQQEDSAVYLCASSTRQFSSYEQYFGPGTRLTVT.

The chain has TRBV2 and TRBJ2-2; D is possibly TRBD1 (6 bases). The CDR3 runs 14 residues. Germline CDR1 reads SNHLY; CDR2 reads FYNNEI. The germline V and J ends were trimmed by 8 bases and 1 base, with 11 bases remaining between them. The CDR3 nucleotides are TGTGCCAGCCAACGGACAGAGAACACCGGGGAGCTGTTTTTT. Translated, it gives CASQRTENTGELFF.

The chain has TRBV10-3 and TRBJ2-7, with D hard to call. Germline CDR1 reads ENHRY; CDR2 reads SYGVKD. This CDR3 is built from 14 residues. V was shortened by 8 bases and J by 0 bases, with 14 bases between the two germline ends. CDR3 coding DNA: TGTGCCATCCATGAGCCCGGTTCCTCCTACGAGCAGTACTTC. This translates into CAIHEPGSSYEQYF.

V is TRBV5-6 and J is TRBJ2-3; 14 nucleotides agree with TRBD2. Germline CDR1 SGHDT, CDR2 YYEEEE. The length of the CDR3 is 18 residues. Trimming cost V 4 bases and J 4 bases; bases outside gene matches: 11. CDR3 coding DNA: TGTGCCAGCAGCCCGCCGGGGGGACTAGCGGGAGAATCAGATACGCAGTATTTT. This gives the protein CASSPPGGLAGESDTQYF.

The chain uses TRBV19 and TRBJ2-2, with 9 bases lining up with TRBD2. The CDR3 has 17 amino acids. In germline, CDR1 is LNHDA, CDR2 SQIVND (reference sequence). The trim removed 6 bases at V and 0 bases at J, leaving 8 bases unmatched. Here the CDR3 DNA reads TGTGCCAGTAGGTCGGGACTAGCAGTGTCGAACACCGGGGAGCTGTTTTTT. It is translated as CASRSGLAVSNTGELFF.

CDR3 residues: CASERQSPYEQYF. For the CDR3, the DNA is TGTGCCAGCGAAAGACAGAGCCCGTACGAGCAGTACTTC. The rearrangement joins TRBV28 to TRBJ2-7; tentatively, D is TRBD1 (5 bases). The V end lost 8 bases, the J end lost 4 bases, and 15 bases lay between the germline ends. The CDR3 runs 13 residues. Germline-derived CDR1 and CDR2 are MDHEN and SYDVKM.

Here the CDR3 reads CASSRLSVGYSYEQYF. CDR3 DNA: TGTGCCAGCAGTAGACTTAGCGTTGGATACTCCTACGAGCAGTACTTC. V usage is TRBV27 and J usage is TRBJ2-7, with a possible D match to TRBD2 (5 bases). This CDR3 has 16 amino acids. The germline V and J ends were trimmed by 5 bases and 0 bases, with 17 bases remaining between them. Germline assignment: CDR1 MNHEY and CDR2 SMNVEV (reference sequence).

V gene TRBV7-8 combines with J gene TRBJ2-7; D is ambiguous. The CDR3 is 15 amino acids. CDR1 and CDR2 (germline): SGHVS, FQNEAQ. Between the trimmed V and J ends, which lost 5 bases and 0 bases, there was a span of 14 bases. The CDR3 DNA follows: TGTGCCAGCAGCCTAAATAGTCCACGCTCCTACGAGCAGTACTTC. Its protein is CASSLNSPRSYEQYF.

The CDR3 DNA reads as TGTGCCAGCAGTTTATCTGACAGCATCTACGAGCAGTACTTC. Residues: CASSLSDSIYEQYF. The J gene is TRBJ2-7, the V gene TRBV27; perhaps TRBD1 as D (5 bases). V was trimmed by 0 bases and J by 3 bases, leaving 9 bases between them. Germline V CDR1 and CDR2: MNHEY, SMNVEV (reference sequence). The CDR3 sequence is 14 residues long.

V and J are TRBV5-1 and TRBJ2-3, with 8 bases aligning to TRBD2. The V gene end was trimmed by 4 bases and the J gene end by 7 bases; junction bases not matched to a gene: 20. CDR3 length equals 18 residues. From germline, CDR1 is SGHRS and CDR2 YFSETQ. CDR3 nucleotide sequence: TGCGCCAGCAGCACTACCGGGACTAGAGGCCTGTCGGAGCATACGCAGTATTTT. This codes for CASSTTGTRGLSEHTQYF.

This sequence joins TRBV5-1 and TRBJ2-1; possible D gene TRBD2, 6 bases. The CDR3 extends over 16 amino acids. V lost 5 bases and J lost 0, with 15 bases in between. Germline V gene data show CDR1 as SGHRS and CDR2 as YFSETQ. The CDR3 nucleotides read TGCGCCAGCAGTATGTTGGGGAGGCCCTCCTACAATGAGCAGTTCTTC. Its protein product is CASSMLGRPSYNEQFF.

CDR3 region: CASSPRDLQFF. The CDR3 coding sequence is TGTGCCAGCAGCCCCCGGGACTTACAGTTCTTC. This chain joins TRBV28 and TRBJ2-1, with D possibly matching TRBD2 (6 bases). Trimming left V 6 bases short and J 13 bases short, with 13 bases between. CDR3 length: 11 residues. Germline V lookup: CDR1 MDHEN, CDR2 SYDVKM.